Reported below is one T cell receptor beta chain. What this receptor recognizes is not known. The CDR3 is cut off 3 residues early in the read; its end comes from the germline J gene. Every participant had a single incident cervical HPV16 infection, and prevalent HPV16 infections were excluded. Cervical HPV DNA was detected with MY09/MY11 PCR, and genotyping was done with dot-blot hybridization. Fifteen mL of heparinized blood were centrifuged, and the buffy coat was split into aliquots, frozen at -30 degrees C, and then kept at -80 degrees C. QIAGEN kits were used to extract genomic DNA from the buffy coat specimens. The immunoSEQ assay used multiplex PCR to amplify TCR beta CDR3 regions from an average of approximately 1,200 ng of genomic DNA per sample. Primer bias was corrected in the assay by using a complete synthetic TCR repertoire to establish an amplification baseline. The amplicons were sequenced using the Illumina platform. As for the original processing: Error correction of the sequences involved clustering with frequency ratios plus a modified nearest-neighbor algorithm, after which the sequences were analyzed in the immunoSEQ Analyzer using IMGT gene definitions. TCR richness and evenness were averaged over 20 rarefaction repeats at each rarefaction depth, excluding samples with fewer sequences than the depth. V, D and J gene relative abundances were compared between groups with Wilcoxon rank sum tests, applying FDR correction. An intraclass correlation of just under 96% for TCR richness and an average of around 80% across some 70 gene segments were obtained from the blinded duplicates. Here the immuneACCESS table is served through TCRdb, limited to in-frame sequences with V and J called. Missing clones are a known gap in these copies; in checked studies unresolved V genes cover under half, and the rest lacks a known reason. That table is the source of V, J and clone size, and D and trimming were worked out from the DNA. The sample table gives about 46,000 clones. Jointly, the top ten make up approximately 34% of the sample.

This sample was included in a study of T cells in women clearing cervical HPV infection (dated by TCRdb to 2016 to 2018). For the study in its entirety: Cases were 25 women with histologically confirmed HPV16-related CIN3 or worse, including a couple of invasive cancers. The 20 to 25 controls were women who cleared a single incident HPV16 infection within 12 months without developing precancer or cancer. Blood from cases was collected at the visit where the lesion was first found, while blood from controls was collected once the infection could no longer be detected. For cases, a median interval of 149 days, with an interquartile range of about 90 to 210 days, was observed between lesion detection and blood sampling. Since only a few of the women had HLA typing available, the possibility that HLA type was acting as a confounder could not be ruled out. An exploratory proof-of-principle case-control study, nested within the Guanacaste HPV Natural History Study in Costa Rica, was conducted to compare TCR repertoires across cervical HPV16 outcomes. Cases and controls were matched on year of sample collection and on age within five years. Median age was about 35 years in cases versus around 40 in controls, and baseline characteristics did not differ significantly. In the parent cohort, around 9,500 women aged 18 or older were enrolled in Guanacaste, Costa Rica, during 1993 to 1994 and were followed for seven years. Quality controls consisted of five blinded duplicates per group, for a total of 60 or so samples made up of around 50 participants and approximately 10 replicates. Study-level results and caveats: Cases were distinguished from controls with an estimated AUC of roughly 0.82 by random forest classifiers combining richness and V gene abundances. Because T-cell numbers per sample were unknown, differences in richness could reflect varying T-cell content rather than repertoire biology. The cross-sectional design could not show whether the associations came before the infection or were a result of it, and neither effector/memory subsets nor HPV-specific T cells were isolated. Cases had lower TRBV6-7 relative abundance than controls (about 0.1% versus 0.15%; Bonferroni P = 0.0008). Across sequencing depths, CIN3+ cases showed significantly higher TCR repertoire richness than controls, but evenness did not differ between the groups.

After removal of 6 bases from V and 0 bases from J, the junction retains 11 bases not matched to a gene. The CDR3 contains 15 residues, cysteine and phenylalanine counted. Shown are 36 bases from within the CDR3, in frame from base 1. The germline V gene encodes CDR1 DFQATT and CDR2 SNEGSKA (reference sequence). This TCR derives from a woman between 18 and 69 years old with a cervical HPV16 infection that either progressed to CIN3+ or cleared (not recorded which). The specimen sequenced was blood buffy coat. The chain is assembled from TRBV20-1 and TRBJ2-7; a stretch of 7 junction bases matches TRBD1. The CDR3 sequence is CSAVDREKSSYEQYF. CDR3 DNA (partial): TGCAGTGCAGTAGACAGGGAGAAGAGCTCCTACGAG.